These 30 T cell receptor beta chains share one sample of origin, sequenced in a study of blood T cell repertoires in COVID-19. Some clones are missing from TCRdb's copy, which holds only in-frame ones; the method was immunoSEQ multiplex PCR. In the table there are approximately 260,000 clones, around 82% of which are singletons. Material for sequencing was peripheral blood. All receptors come from a human donor in a cohort sampled during active COVID-19.

The chain is built from TRBV7-2 and TRBJ2-3; D is unclear. The ends were cut back, 5 bases at V and 5 bases at J, with 14 bases in the middle. This CDR3 is built from 14 residues. From germline, CDR1 is SGHTA and CDR2 FQGNSA. DNA of the CDR3: TGTGCCAGCAGCCCCCGGGTCCTTTTAGATACGCAGTATTTT. It encodes CASSPRVLLDTQYF.

The chain has TRBV19 and TRBJ1-1; 8 bases are shared with TRBD1. This CDR3 has 14 residues. Germline V CDR1 and CDR2: LNHDA, SQIVND (reference sequence). The trim removed 4 bases at V and 5 bases at J, leaving 6 bases unmatched. DNA of the CDR3: TGTGCCAGTAGTACGGACAGGGCGAGGACTGAAGCTTTCTTT. Translation: CASSTDRARTEAFF.

The rearrangement uses TRBV29-1 and TRBJ2-1; 10 positions agree with TRBD1. The trim removed 8 bases at V and 4 bases at J, leaving 8 bases unmatched. The germline V gene encodes CDR1 SQVTM and CDR2 ANQGSEA. This CDR3 is built from 14 residues. As DNA, the CDR3 is TGCAGCACCAAGACAGGGGGCGCTTACAATGAGCAGTTCTTC. Protein sequence: CSTKTGGAYNEQFF.

V gene TRBV9 combines with J gene TRBJ2-1; TRBD2 aligns across 7 bases. J gave up 7 bases and V 2 bases, and 3 bases lay outside the gene matches. CDR3 size: 13 residues. In germline, CDR1 is SGDLS, CDR2 YYNGEE. The DNA of the CDR3 is TGTGCCAGCAGCGTTGGACTAGTTAATGAGCAGTTCTTC. Its protein product is CASSVGLVNEQFF.

For the CDR3, the DNA is TGCAGCGCAATTTGGGGGAATCCGCGTCTAGCGGGTAAATATGAGCAGTTCTTC. Its protein product is CSAIWGNPRLAGKYEQFF. This chain joins TRBV29-1 and TRBJ2-1; 8 bases match TRBD2. This CDR3 spans 18 amino acids. The germline gives CDR1 SQVTM, CDR2 ANQGSEA. V was clipped by 7 bases and J by 8 bases; unmatched bases: 25.

The chain recombines TRBV7-3 with TRBJ2-2; 8 bases align to TRBD2. CDR3 length equals 15 residues. Germline values: CDR1 SGHTA, CDR2 FQGTGA. The junction had 5 bases not matched to a gene; V was cut back by 4 bases and J by 4 bases. This chain's CDR3 is CASSSGTRGTGELFF. In DNA form, the CDR3 reads TGTGCCAGCAGCTCCGGGACTAGGGGCACCGGGGAGCTGTTTTTT.

The chain joins TRBV5-1 to TRBJ2-3; TRBD1 is a possible D gene (6 bases). The V end was cut by 4 bases, the J end by 2 bases, with 11 bases between. The CDR3 covers 14 residues. Per the germline V gene, CDR1 is SGHRS and CDR2 is YFSETQ. The CDR3 bases are TGCGCCAGCAGCCCATGGGACAACACAGATACGCAGTATTTT. This gives the protein CASSPWDNTDTQYF.

In nucleotides, the CDR3 is TGTGCCAGCAGCTCCAGGACAGGGGGCGATCAGCCCCAGCATTTT. Amino acids: CASSSRTGGDQPQHF. V gene TRBV7-8 combines with J gene TRBJ1-5, with 11 bases that match TRBD1. This CDR3 has 15 residues. CDR1 SGHVS and CDR2 FQNEAQ come from the germline V gene. Trimming removed 4 bases from V and 5 bases from J; junction bases left unmatched: 4. The full variable domain, with the rest looked up from reference TRBV7-8 and TRBJ1-5, is GAGVSQSPRYKVAKRGQDVALRCDPISGHVSLFWYQQALGQGPEFLTYFQNEAQLDKSGLPSDRFFAERPEGSVSTLKIQRTQQEDSAVYLCASSSRTGGDQPQHFGDGTRLSIL.

The chain combines TRBV6-1 with TRBJ2-3; TRBD1 matches at 9 bases. The CDR3 is made up of 16 amino acids. The germline gives CDR1 MNHNS, CDR2 SASEGT. The junction had 5 bases not matched to a gene; V was cut back by 2 bases and J by 2 bases. Here the CDR3 reads CASSESRDRDTDTQYF. The CDR3 nucleotides are TGTGCCAGCAGTGAAAGCCGGGACAGGGACACAGATACGCAGTATTTT.

This clone was seen a single time. The chain carries TRBV29-1 and TRBJ2-2; the D gene is possibly TRBD1 (6 bases). Germline loops: CDR1 SQVTM, CDR2 ANQGSEA. The CDR3 has 15 amino acids. Trimming took off 6 bases at V and 0 bases at J, with 14 bases between the two ends. This chain's CDR3 is CSVSRQAPNTGELFF. The CDR3 DNA reads TGCAGCGTGTCCCGACAGGCTCCGAACACCGGGGAGCTGTTTTTT.

The chain employs TRBV5-1 and TRBJ2-7; 8 nucleotides match TRBD2. This CDR3 is 15 amino acids long. Germline values: CDR1 SGHRS, CDR2 YFSETQ. Losses at the gene ends were 4 bases for V and 0 bases for J; bases not matched to a gene: 6. CDR3 nucleotide sequence: TGCGCCAGCAGCACGGGGGGGCAGGTCTCCTACGAGCAGTACTTC. This encodes CASSTGGQVSYEQYF.

This clone turned up a few times. The chain combines TRBV19 with TRBJ1-6; 9 nucleotides line up with TRBD1. The CDR3 contains 14 residues. The V gene's germline CDR1 is LNHDA and CDR2 SQIVND (reference sequence). With V trimmed by 5 bases and J by 10 bases, 6 bases remained unmatched. The CDR3 is CASSARQGDSPLHF. CDR3 nucleotides: TGTGCCAGTAGTGCCAGACAGGGGGACTCACCCCTCCACTTT. Full variable domain (outside the CDR3, taken from reference TRBV19 and TRBJ1-6): DGGITQSPKYLFRKEGQNVTLSCEQNLNHDAMYWYRQDPGQGLRLIYYSQIVNDFQKGDIAEGYSVSREKKESFPLTVTSAQKNPTAFYLCASSARQGDSPLHFGNGTRLTVT.

V is TRBV15 and J is TRBJ1-5; 10 nucleotides agree with TRBD1. Germline V CDR1 and CDR2: LNHNV, YYDKDF (reference sequence). The length of the CDR3 is 17 residues. With V trimmed by 5 bases and J by 6 bases, 13 bases remained unmatched. The CDR3 sequence is CATSERFRQGASQPQHF. DNA of the CDR3: TGTGCCACCAGCGAACGCTTTCGACAGGGGGCGTCTCAGCCCCAGCATTTT.

The chain links TRBV9 to TRBJ2-4, with 12 bases lining up with TRBD2. J lost 0 bases, V lost 0 bases, and 7 bases had no gene match. Per germline, CDR1 SGDLS and CDR2 YYNGEE. The CDR3 is made up of 19 amino acids. CDR3 amino acids: CASSVEASGGDLAKNIQYF. The CDR3 region has the DNA TGTGCCAGCAGCGTAGAAGCTAGCGGGGGGGATCTAGCCAAAAACATTCAGTACTTC.

J is TRBJ2-3 and V is TRBV5-4; D is perhaps TRBD1 (6 bases). The CDR3 is made up of 15 amino acids. Trimming took 3 bases from V and 1 from J, leaving 12 bases between them. Germline assignment: CDR1 SGHNT and CDR2 YYREEE (reference sequence). CDR3 loop: CASSYQGLGTDTQYF. As DNA, the CDR3 is TGTGCCAGCAGCTATCAGGGGTTGGGCACAGATACGCAGTATTTT.

V gene TRBV7-8 combines with J gene TRBJ2-5; 10 positions match TRBD2. The trim removed 3 bases at V and 1 base at J, leaving 5 bases unmatched. Germline V gene data show CDR1 as SGHVS and CDR2 as FQNEAQ. The CDR3 has 16 residues. The CDR3 region has the DNA TGTGCCAGCAGCTTCCAGCGGGGGGGAACCCAAGAGACCCAGTACTTC. Residues: CASSFQRGGTQETQYF.

V and J are TRBV27 and TRBJ1-2; 10 nucleotides align to TRBD1. Germline V lookup: CDR1 MNHEY, CDR2 SMNVEV (reference sequence). CDR3 size: 15 residues. The V gene end was trimmed by 4 bases and the J gene end by 3 bases; junction bases not matched to a gene: 5. The DNA for the CDR3 is TGTGCCAGCAGTTCCTCGGGACAGGGGTACTATGGCTACACCTTC. Protein: CASSSSGQGYYGYTF.

CDR3 coding DNA: TGCGCCAGCAGTGAGTCGCCGGGACTAGCGGGAGTGGCCCCCTACGAGCAGTACTTC. Residues: CASSESPGLAGVAPYEQYF. The rearrangement uses TRBV10-1 and TRBJ2-7, with 14 bases lining up with TRBD2. With V trimmed by 0 bases and J by 2 bases, 9 bases remained unmatched. CDR1 and CDR2 (germline): WNHNN, SYGVQD (reference sequence). CDR3 length: 19 amino acids.

V usage is TRBV7-2 and J usage is TRBJ1-1, with D unresolved. The CDR3 has 13 amino acids. V lost 4 bases and J lost 0, with 6 bases in between. Germline V gene sequence: CDR1 SGHTA, CDR2 FQGNSA. CDR3 coding DNA: TGTGCCAGCAGCTCCCAGGTGAACACTGAAGCTTTCTTT. Translating it yields CASSSQVNTEAFF.

The chain carries TRBV6-5 and TRBJ1-2; 9 nucleotides agree with TRBD1. The length of the CDR3 is 14 residues. Germline trimming cut 8 bases from V and 3 bases from J; bases unmatched to any gene: 7. Germline CDR1 and CDR2: MNHEY and SVGAGI. The CDR3 DNA reads TGTGCCAGCGGAGGGGGGACAGGGTACTATGGCTACACCTTC. Amino acid sequence: CASGGGTGYYGYTF.

The chain carries TRBV19 and TRBJ2-3; 12 bases match TRBD2. V was pared by 5 bases and J by 4 bases, with 4 bases of the junction left unmatched. The CDR3 has 15 residues. CDR1 is LNHDA, CDR2 SQIVND, per germline (reference sequence). The chain's CDR3 is CASSLAGGPPDTQYF. In nucleotides, the CDR3 is TGTGCCAGTAGTCTAGCGGGGGGGCCCCCAGATACGCAGTATTTT. The complete variable domain, with remaining parts taken from reference TRBV19 and TRBJ2-3, reads DGGITQSPKYLFRKEGQNVTLSCEQNLNHDAMYWYRQDPGQGLRLIYYSQIVNDFQKGDIAEGYSVSREKKESFPLTVTSAQKNPTAFYLCASSLAGGPPDTQYFGPGTRLTVL.

This chain uses TRBV21-1 with TRBJ2-5; the table calls TRBD2, which could not be checked here. TRBV21-1 is a pseudogene segment. This CDR3 region has 17 residues. CDR3 bases: TGTGCCAGCAGCAAAGCGCCCCAGCGGGGGTCTGAGGAGACCCAGTACTTC. Its protein is CASSKAPQRGSEETQYF.

This clone was seen a single time. The genes are TRBV21-1 and TRBJ2-1; TRBD2 is the table's D call and was not checked against the DNA. TRBV21-1 is shown as a pseudogene. This CDR3 is 10 amino acids long. The CDR3 DNA follows: TGTGCCTCCCTTGCGCATGAGCAGTTCTTC. Translating it yields CASLAHEQFF.

The genes are TRBV7-2 and TRBJ1-5, with 9 bases identical to TRBD1. CDR1 SGHTA and CDR2 FQGNSA come from the germline V gene. The trim removed 5 bases at V and 2 bases at J, leaving 10 bases unmatched. CDR3 length equals 17 residues. The CDR3 here is CASSGLQGAFGNQPQHF. In nucleotides, the CDR3 is TGTGCCAGCAGCGGGCTACAGGGGGCGTTTGGCAATCAGCCCCAGCATTTT.

The chain uses TRBV24-1 and TRBJ2-3; TRBD2 matches 12 bases. The germline CDR1 and CDR2 sequences are KGHDR and SFDVKD. V trimming: 5 bases; J trimming: 5 bases; junction bases outside the gene matches: 4. CDR3 length: 15 amino acids. The CDR3 DNA reads as TGTGCCACCAGTGCAGGGACTAGCGGGCGAGATACGCAGTATTTT. Translation: CATSAGTSGRDTQYF.

This clone was found once. CDR3: CASSLSRGVGEKLFF. The CDR3 coding sequence is TGCGCCAGCAGCTTGAGTAGGGGCGTAGGGGAAAAACTGTTTTTT. This chain connects TRBV5-1 to TRBJ1-4; the D gene is possibly TRBD1 (5 bases). This CDR3 comprises 15 residues. Germline CDR1 is SGHRS and CDR2 is YFSETQ. Trimming stripped 1 base from V and 8 bases from J, with 15 bases between.

This clone was recorded once. CDR3 loop: CASSAGGYTF. As DNA, the CDR3 is TGTGCCAGCAGTGCCGGGGGCTACACCTTC. The chain carries TRBV2 and TRBJ1-2; D not resolved. This CDR3 contains 10 residues. Germline V gene lookup returns CDR1 SNHLY and CDR2 FYNNEI. Between the trimmed V and J ends, which lost 4 bases and 8 bases, there was a span of 5 bases.

The chain is built from TRBV28 and TRBJ2-6; D gene uncertain. Germline CDR1 MDHEN, CDR2 SYDVKM. V dropped 3 bases and J dropped 0 bases, with 6 bases sitting between them. The CDR3 is 15 residues long. The CDR3 loop is CASSFPRSGANVLTF. DNA of the CDR3: TGTGCCAGCAGTTTCCCTCGCTCTGGGGCCAACGTCCTGACTTTC.

J is TRBJ2-3 and V is TRBV7-2; 9 bases match TRBD1. Germline lookup yields CDR1 SGHTA and CDR2 FQGNSA. The CDR3 is made up of 15 amino acids. Germline trimming cut 1 base from V and 7 bases from J; bases unmatched to any gene: 6. The CDR3 nucleotides are TGTGCCAGCAGCTTAGGAGGGACAGGGTCGAATACGCAGTATTTT. As protein: CASSLGGTGSNTQYF.

The chain links TRBV3-1 (or the pseudogene TRBV3-2) to TRBJ2-1; D may be TRBD2 (7 bases). The CDR3 is 20 residues long. The ends were cut back, 4 bases at V and 6 bases at J, with 31 bases in the middle. Germline V gene data show CDR1 as LGHDT and CDR2 as YNNKEL (reference sequence). The CDR3 here is CASSPSRLVGGPIWGNEQFF. The CDR3 region has the DNA TGTGCCAGCAGCCCCTCGCGACTGGTGGGGGGGCCAATCTGGGGCAATGAGCAGTTCTTC.